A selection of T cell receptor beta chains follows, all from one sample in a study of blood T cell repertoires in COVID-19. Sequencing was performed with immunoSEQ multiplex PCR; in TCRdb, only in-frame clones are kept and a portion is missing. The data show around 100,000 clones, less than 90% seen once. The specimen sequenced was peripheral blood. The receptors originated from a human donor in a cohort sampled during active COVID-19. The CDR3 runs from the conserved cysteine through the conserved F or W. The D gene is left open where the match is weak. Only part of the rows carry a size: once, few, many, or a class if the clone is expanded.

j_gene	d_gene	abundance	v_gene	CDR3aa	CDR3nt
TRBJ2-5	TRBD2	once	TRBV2	CARFETSGQETQYF	TGTGCCAGATTCGAGACTAGCGGACAAGAGACCCAGTACTTC
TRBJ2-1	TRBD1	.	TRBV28	CASSEGTGIYNEQFF	TGTGCCAGCAGTGAAGGGACAGGGATTTACAATGAGCAGTTCTTC
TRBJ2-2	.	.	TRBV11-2	CASSLLNTGELFF	TGTGCCAGCAGCTTACTGAACACCGGGGAGCTGTTTTTT
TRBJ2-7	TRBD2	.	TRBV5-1	CASSLGAGGTYEQYF	TGCGCCAGCAGCTTGGGGGCGGGGGGGACCTACGAGCAGTACTTC
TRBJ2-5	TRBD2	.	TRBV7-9	CASSLRLARGETQYF	TGTGCCAGCAGCTTGCGACTAGCGCGGGGGGAGACCCAGTACTTC
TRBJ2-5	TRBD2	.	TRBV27	CARPGLVGETQYF	TGTGCCAGACCGGGACTAGTGGGTGAGACCCAGTACTTC
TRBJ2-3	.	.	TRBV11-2	CASSRIQGLGTDTQYF	TGTGCCAGCAGCCGTATACAGGGTTTGGGGACAGATACGCAGTATTTT
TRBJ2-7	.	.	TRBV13	CASRPASSYEQYF	TGTGCCAGCAGGCCAGCTAGCTCCTACGAGCAGTACTTC
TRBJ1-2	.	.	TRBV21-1	CASSNMGRNSDGYTF	TGTGCCAGCAGCAACATGGGGAGGAACTCGGATGGCTACACCTTC
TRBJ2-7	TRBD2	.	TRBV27	CASSLAGGPYEQYF	TGTGCCAGCAGTTTGGCGGGGGGGCCTTACGAGCAGTACTTC
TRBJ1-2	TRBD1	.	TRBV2	CASSGKTGLGGYTF	TGTGCCAGCAGTGGCAAGACAGGGTTGGGTGGCTACACCTTC
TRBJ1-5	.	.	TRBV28	CASSRDIDSNQPQHF	TGTGCCAGCAGTCGGGACATAGATAGCAATCAGCCCCAGCATTTT
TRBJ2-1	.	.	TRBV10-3	CAISESFGVKRDWEQFF	TGTGCCATCAGTGAGTCCTTTGGCGTTAAACGGGACTGGGAGCAGTTCTTC
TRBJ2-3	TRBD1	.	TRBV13	CASSSWTGSDTQYF	TGTGCCAGCAGCTCGTGGACAGGGTCAGATACGCAGTATTTT
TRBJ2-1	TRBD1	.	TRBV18	CASSPGQEHNEQFF	TGTGCCAGCTCACCGGGACAGGAGCACAATGAGCAGTTCTTC
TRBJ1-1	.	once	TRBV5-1	CASSLSRGTEAFF	TGCGCCAGCAGCTTGTCCAGGGGCACTGAAGCTTTCTTT
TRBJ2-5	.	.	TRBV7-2	CASSFNPSRPGAQYF	TGTGCCAGCAGCTTCAACCCTTCCAGGCCCGGGGCCCAGTACTTC
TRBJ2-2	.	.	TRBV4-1	CASSQDPDTGELFF	TGCGCCAGCAGCCAAGATCCGGACACCGGGGAGCTGTTTTTT
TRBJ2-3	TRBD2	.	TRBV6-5	CASSYVHGGSPDTQYF	TGTGCCAGCAGTTACGTTCACGGCGGGAGCCCAGATACGCAGTATTTT
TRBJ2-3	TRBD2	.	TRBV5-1	CASSSLLAGGDTQYF	TGCGCCAGCAGCAGCCTACTAGCGGGAGGGGATACGCAGTATTTT
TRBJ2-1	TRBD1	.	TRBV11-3	CASSHGQGFNEQFF	TGTGCCAGCAGCCACGGACAGGGGTTCAATGAGCAGTTCTTC
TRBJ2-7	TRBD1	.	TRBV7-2	CASSSSPGGGYEQYF	TGTGCCAGCAGCTCCAGCCCAGGGGGCGGCTACGAGCAGTACTTC
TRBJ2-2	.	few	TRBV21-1	CASSTKLWDIRPYTGELFF	TGTGCCAGCAGCACTAAACTCTGGGACATCAGACCATACACCGGGGAGCTGTTTTTT
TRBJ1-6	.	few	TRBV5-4	CASSPEGNNSPLHF	TGTGCCAGCAGCCCCGAGGGCAATAATTCACCCCTCCACTTT
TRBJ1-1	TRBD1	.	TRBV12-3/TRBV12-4	CASSRGTGAFF	TGTGCCAGCAGTCGCGGGACAGGGGCTTTCTTT
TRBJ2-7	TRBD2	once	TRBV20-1	CSASRLAGDYEQYF	TGCAGTGCCAGTCGACTAGCGGGAGACTACGAGCAGTACTTC
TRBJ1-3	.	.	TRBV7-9	CASSLWGVNSGNTIYF	TGTGCCAGCAGCTTATGGGGGGTCAACTCTGGAAACACCATATATTTT
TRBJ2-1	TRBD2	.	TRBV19	CASSAKSGVSYNEQFF	TGTGCCAGTAGTGCCAAGAGCGGGGTATCCTACAATGAGCAGTTCTTC
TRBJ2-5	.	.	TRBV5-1	CASSLGQTILGTQYF	TGCGCCAGCAGCTTGGGACAGACAATCCTGGGGACCCAGTACTTC
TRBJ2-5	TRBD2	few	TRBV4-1	CASSQAGLASLETQYF	TGCGCCAGCAGCCAAGCGGGACTAGCTTCATTAGAGACCCAGTACTTC
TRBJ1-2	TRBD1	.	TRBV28	CASSYDRGLGGYTF	TGTGCCAGCAGTTATGACAGGGGGCTGGGGGGCTACACCTTC
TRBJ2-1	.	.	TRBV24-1	CATSDSGRYSYNEQFF	TGTGCCACCAGTGATTCAGGTCGATACTCCTACAATGAGCAGTTCTTC
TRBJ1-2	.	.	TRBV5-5	CASSLQIRYGYTF	TGTGCCAGCAGCTTGCAGATTCGCTATGGCTACACCTTC
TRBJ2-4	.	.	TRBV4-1	CASSQDSVTNIQYF	TGCGCCAGCAGCCAAGACAGCGTAACGAACATTCAGTACTTC
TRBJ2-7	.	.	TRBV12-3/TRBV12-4	CASSRSRDNEQYF	TGTGCCAGCAGTCGCTCCCGGGACAACGAGCAGTACTTC
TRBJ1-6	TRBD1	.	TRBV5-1	CASSREPDRGSPLHF	TGCGCCAGCAGCCGCGAACCGGACAGGGGTTCACCCCTCCACTTT
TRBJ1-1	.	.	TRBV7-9	CASSLWQGHDTEAFF	TGTGCCAGCAGCTTATGGCAGGGTCATGACACTGAAGCTTTCTTT
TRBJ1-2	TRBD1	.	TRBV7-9	CASSLRGQINYGYTF	TGTGCCAGCAGCTTAAGGGGACAGATAAACTATGGCTACACCTTC
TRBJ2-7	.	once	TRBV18	CASHGPGSDEQYF	TGTGCCAGCCACGGACCGGGTAGCGACGAGCAGTACTTC
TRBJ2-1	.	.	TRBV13	CASSLRGGYNEQFF	TGTGCCAGCAGCTTGAGGGGGGGTTACAATGAGCAGTTCTTC
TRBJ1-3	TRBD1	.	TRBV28	CASSLLQYGTGSGNTIYF	TGTGCCAGCAGTTTACTACAGTACGGGACAGGGAGCGGAAACACCATATATTTT
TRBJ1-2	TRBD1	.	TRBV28	CAHRPGGGSGANYGYTF	TGTGCCCATCGGCCAGGGGGCGGGTCGGGAGCTAACTATGGCTACACCTTC
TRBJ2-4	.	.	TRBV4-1	CASSQGWPAIAKNIQYF	TGCGCCAGCAGCCAAGGATGGCCAGCGATAGCCAAAAACATTCAGTACTTC
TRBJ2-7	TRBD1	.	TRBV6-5	CASIPQGAREQYF	TGTGCCAGCATTCCACAGGGGGCGAGGGAGCAGTACTTC